The clone carrying this T cell receptor (beta chain) was seen at least ten times. Its cognate antigen is unknown. V lost 7 bases and J lost 10, with 19 bases in between. Germline CDR1 reads MDHEN; CDR2 reads SYDVKM. CDR3 length equals 13 residues. The sample originates from a study of CD8 T cells in ankylosing spondylitis. Findings of the study overall: The study identified a TCR beta motif of under ten highly homologous variants that appeared characteristic of ankylosing spondylitis blood. Peripheral blood samples showed relatively rare disease-linked clones, and these clones were CD8+. Matched ankylosing spondylitis synovial fluid reportedly showed significant enrichment of disease-linked clones.

MiXCR, applied by TCRdb to the 5' RACE reads, yields one record per CDR3 protein. Of over 30,000 distinct CDR3 sequences in the sample, 9.5% to 11% are singletons; the top ten hold around 20%. Sequencing was performed on synovial fluid, either unsorted or a sorted T cell fraction (not recorded which). The TCR comes from a male donor with ankylosing spondylitis. V gene TRBV28 combines with J gene TRBJ1-1; D perhaps matches TRBD1 (6 bases). CDR3 region: CASIQGVGVGAFF. The DNA of the CDR3 is TGTGCCAGCATACAGGGAGTAGGGGTCGGAGCTTTCTTT.